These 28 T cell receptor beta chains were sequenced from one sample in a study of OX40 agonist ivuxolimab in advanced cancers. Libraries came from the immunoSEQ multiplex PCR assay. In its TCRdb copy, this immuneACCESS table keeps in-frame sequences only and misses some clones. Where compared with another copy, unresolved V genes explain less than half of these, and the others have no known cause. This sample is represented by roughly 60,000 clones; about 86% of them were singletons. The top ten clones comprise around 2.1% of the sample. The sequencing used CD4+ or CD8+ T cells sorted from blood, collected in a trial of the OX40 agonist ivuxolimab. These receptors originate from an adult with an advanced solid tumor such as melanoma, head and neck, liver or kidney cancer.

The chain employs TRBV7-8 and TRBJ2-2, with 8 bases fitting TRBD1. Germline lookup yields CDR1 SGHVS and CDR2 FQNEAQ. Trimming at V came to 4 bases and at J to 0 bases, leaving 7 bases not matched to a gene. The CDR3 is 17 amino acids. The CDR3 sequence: CASSSRDRFPNTGELFF. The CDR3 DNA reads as TGTGCCAGCAGCTCCCGGGACAGGTTCCCGAACACCGGGGAGCTGTTTTTT. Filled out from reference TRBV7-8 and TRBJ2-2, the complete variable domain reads GAGVSQSPRYKVAKRGQDVALRCDPISGHVSLFWYQQALGQGPEFLTYFQNEAQLDKSGLPSDRFFAERPEGSVSTLKIQRTQQEDSAVYLCASSSRDRFPNTGELFFGEGSRLTVL.

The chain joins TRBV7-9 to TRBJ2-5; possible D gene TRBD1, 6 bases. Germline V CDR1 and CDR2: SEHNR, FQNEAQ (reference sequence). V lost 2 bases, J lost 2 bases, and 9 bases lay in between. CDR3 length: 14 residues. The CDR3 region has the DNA TGTGCCAGCAGCTTATTGACAGGTCAAGAGACCCAGTACTTC. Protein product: CASSLLTGQETQYF.

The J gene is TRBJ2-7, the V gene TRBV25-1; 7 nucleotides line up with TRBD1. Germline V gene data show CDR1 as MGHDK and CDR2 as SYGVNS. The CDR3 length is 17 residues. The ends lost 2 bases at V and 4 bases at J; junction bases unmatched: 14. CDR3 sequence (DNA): TGTGCCAGCAGTGAACCGAAACTAGACAGGGAAATTTACGAGCAGTACTTC. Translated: CASSEPKLDREIYEQYF.

The CDR3 DNA is TGTGCCAGTAGTATCGGGCTTAAAAAACTGTTTTTT. This encodes CASSIGLKKLFF. This chain uses TRBV19 with TRBJ1-4; D unclear. The germline CDR1 and CDR2 sequences are LNHDA and SQIVND (reference sequence). The CDR3 has 12 residues. V dropped 3 bases and J dropped 9 bases, with 8 bases sitting between them.

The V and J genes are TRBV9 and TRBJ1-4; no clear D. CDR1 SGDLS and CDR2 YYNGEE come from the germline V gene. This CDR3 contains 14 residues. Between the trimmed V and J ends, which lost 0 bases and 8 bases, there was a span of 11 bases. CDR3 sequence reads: CASSVEPASEKLFF. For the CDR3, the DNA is TGTGCCAGCAGCGTAGAGCCGGCATCGGAAAAACTGTTTTTT.

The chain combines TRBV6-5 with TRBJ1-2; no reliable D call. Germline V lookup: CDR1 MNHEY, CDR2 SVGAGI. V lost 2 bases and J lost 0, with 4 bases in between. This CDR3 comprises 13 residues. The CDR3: CASSYVSNYGYTF. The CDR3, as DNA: TGTGCCAGCAGTTACGTTTCTAACTATGGCTACACCTTC.

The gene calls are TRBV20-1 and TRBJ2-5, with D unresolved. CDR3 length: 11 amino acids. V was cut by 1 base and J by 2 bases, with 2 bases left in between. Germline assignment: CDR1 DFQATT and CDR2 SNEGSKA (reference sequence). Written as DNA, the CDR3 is TGCAGTGCTAGAGCGCAAGAGACCCAGTACTTC. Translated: CSARAQETQYF.

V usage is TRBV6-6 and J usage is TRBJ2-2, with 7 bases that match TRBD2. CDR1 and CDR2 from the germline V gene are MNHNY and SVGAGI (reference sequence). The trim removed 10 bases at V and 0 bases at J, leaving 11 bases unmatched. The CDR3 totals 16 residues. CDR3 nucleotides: TGTGCCACGGGGGGTTTAGGATTCGCGAACACCGGGGAGCTGTTTTTT. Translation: CATGGLGFANTGELFF.

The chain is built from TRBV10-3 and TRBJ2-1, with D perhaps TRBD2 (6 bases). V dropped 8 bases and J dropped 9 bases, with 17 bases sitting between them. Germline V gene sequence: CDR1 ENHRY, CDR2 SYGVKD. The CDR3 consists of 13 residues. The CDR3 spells CAISPGVDGEQFF. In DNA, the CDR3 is TGTGCCATCTCTCCGGGAGTCGACGGTGAGCAGTTCTTC.

As DNA, the CDR3 is TGTGCCAGCAGGAGACAGGACACAGATACGCAGTATTTT. This sequence encodes CASRRQDTDTQYF. This chain links TRBV6-6 with TRBJ2-3; weak D call: TRBD1 (6 bases). The CDR3 loop spans 13 amino acids. The V end lost 6 bases, the J end lost 2 bases, and 9 bases lay between the germline ends. Per the germline V gene, CDR1 is MNHNY and CDR2 is SVGAGI (reference sequence).

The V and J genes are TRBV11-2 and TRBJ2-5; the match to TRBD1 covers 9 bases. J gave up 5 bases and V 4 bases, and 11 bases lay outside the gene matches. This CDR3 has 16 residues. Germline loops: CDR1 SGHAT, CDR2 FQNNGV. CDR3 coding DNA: TGTGCCAGCAGCTCCGGGACAGGGTACGCTGGGGAGACCCAGTACTTC. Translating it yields CASSSGTGYAGETQYF. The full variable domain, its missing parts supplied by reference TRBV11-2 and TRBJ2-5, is EAGVAQSPRYKIIEKRQSVAFWCNPISGHATLYWYQQILGQGPKLLIQFQNNGVVDDSQLPKDRFSAERLKGVDSTLKIQPAKLEDSAVYLCASSSGTGYAGETQYFGPGTRLLVL.

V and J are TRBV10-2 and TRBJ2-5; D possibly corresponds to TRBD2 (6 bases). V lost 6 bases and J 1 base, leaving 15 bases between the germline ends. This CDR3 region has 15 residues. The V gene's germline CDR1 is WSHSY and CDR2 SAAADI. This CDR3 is CASSVSGVSQETQYF. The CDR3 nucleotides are TGCGCCAGCAGCGTCTCGGGGGTGTCCCAAGAGACCCAGTACTTC.

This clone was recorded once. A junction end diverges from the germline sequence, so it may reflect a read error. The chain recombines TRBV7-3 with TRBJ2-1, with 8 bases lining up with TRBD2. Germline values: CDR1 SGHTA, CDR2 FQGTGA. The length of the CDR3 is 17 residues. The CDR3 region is CASSHKDGRASDNEQFF. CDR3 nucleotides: TGTGCCAGCAGCCACAAAGACGGGAGGGCCTCCGACAATGAGCAGTTCTTC.

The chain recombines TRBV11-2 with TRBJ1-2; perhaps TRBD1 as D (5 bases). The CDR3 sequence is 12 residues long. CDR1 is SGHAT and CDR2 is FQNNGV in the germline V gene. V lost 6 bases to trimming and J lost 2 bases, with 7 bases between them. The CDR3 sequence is CASRGRNYGYTF. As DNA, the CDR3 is TGTGCCAGCAGGGGACGGAACTATGGCTACACCTTC.

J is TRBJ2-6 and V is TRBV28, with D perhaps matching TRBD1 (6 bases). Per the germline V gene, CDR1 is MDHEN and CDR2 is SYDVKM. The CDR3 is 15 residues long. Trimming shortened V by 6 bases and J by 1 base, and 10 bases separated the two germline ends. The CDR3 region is CASRKQGSGANVLTF. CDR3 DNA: TGTGCCAGCAGGAAACAGGGTTCTGGGGCCAACGTCCTGACTTTC.

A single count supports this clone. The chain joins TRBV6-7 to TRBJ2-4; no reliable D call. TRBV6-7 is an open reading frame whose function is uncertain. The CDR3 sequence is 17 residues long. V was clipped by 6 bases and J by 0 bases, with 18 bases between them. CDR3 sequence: CASSPSVGHKAKNIQYF. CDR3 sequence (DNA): TGTGCCAGCAGCCCCTCCGTGGGCCACAAAGCCAAAAACATTCAGTACTTC.

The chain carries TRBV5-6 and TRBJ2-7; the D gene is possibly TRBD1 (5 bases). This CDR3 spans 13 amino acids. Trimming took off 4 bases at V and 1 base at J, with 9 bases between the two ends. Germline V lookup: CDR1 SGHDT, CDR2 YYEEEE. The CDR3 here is CASSVTASYEQYF. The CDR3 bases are TGTGCCAGCAGCGTGACAGCTTCCTACGAGCAGTACTTC.

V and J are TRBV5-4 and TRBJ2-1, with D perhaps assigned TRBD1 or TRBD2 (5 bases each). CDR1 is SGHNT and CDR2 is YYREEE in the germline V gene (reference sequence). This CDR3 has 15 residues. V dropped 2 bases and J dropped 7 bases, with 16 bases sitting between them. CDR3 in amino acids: CASSLPGPSANEQFF. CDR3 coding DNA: TGTGCCAGCAGCTTACCGGGGCCCTCGGCAAATGAGCAGTTCTTC.

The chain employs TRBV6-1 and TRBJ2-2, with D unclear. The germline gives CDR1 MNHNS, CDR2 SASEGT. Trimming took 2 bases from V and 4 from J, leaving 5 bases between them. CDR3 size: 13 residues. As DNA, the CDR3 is TGTGCCAGCAGTGAATCCATCACCGGGGAGCTGTTTTTT. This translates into CASSESITGELFF.

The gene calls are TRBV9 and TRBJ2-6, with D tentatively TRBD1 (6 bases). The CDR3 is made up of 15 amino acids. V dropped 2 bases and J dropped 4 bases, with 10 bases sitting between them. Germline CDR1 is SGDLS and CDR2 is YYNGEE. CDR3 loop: CASSVQGSGANVLTF. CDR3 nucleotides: TGTGCCAGCAGCGTCCAGGGGAGCGGGGCCAACGTCCTGACTTTC.

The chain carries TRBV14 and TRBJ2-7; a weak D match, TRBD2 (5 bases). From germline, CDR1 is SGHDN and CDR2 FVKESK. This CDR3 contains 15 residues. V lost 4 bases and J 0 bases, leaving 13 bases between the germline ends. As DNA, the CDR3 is TGTGCCAGCAGCCCCGACGTGGGGAGCTCCTACGAGCAGTACTTC. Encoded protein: CASSPDVGSSYEQYF.

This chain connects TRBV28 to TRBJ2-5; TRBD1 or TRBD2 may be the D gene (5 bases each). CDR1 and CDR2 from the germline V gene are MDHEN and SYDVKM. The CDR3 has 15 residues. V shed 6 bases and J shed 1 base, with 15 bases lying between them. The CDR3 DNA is TGTGCCAGCAGATCAGGGACGGTAGCCCAAGAGACCCAGTACTTC. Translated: CASRSGTVAQETQYF.

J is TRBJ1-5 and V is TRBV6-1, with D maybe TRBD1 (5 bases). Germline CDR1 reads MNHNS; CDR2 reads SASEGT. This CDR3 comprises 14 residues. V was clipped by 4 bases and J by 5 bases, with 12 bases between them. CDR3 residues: CASSGPGRDQPQHF. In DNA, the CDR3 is TGTGCCAGCAGTGGACCAGGGAGGGATCAGCCCCAGCATTTT.

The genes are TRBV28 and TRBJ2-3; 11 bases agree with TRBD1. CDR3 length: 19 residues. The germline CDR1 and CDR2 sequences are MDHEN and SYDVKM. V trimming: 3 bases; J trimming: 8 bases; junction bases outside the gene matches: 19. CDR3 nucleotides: TGTGCCAGCAGTTTCCTCCGACAGGGGACAGGGGGTGCCTGGGGTACGCAGTATTTT. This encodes CASSFLRQGTGGAWGTQYF. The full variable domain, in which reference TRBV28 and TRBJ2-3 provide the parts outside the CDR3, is DVKVTQSSRYLVKRTGEKVFLECVQDMDHENMFWYRQDPGLGLRLIYFSYDVKMKEKGDIPEGYSVSREKKERFSLILESASTNQTSMYLCASSFLRQGTGGAWGTQYFGPGTRLTVL.

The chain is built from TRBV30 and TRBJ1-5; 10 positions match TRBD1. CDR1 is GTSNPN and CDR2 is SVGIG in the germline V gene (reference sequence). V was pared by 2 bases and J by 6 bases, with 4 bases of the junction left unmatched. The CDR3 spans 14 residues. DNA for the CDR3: TGTGCCTGGAGTCAGGGACAGGGGCGTCAGCCCCAGCATTTT. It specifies CAWSQGQGRQPQHF.

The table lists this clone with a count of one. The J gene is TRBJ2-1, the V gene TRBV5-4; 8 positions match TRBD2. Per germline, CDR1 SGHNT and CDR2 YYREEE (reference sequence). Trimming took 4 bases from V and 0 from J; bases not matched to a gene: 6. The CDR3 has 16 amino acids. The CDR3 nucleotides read TGTGCCAGCAGCACGGGAGGGCGGGCCTCCTACAATGAGCAGTTCTTC. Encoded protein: CASSTGGRASYNEQFF.

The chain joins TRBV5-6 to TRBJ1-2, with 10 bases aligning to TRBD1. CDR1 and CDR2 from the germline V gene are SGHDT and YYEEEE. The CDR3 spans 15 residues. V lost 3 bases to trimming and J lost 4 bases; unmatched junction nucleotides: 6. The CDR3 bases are TGTGCCAGCAGCTATGGGGGACAGGGGTTCTATGGCTACACCTTC. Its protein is CASSYGGQGFYGYTF.

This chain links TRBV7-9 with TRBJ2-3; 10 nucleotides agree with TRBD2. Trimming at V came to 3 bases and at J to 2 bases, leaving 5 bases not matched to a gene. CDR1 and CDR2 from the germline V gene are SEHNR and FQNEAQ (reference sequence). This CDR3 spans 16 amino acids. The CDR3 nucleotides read TGTGCCAGCAGCTTTAGGACTAGCGGAATCACAGATACGCAGTATTTT. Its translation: CASSFRTSGITDTQYF.